This T cell receptor (beta chain) was sequenced for a study of human T cells and chemical hapten exposure. Study context: Patients, chiefly female, had alopecia areata, totalis or universalis. Study outcomes and limitations: Positive correlation was observed between PT1 expanded TCR counts and patch test score.

Time point specified: patch test 1, 2 weeks after DPC sensitization. The treatment denotes: therapeutic diphenylcyclopropenone sensitization with weekly scalp DPC. Participating donors were patients with alopecia, aged 18 to 70 years, considered appropriate candidates for DPC. Notes on this clonotype: As yet, its antigen is unknown.

Per the original methods: Per sample, the median was about 95,000 TCRs, with values from about 22,000 to 700,000. MiXCR, applied by TCRdb to the RACE reads, yields one record per CDR3 protein. The V and J calls, along with clone size, are taken from TCRdb and not from the paper's own processing. This table holds roughly 72,000 distinct CDR3 sequences, around 10% found once. The CDR3 spans 14 residues. Germline CDR1 reads LNHDA; CDR2 reads SQIVND (reference sequence). Trimming took 10 bases from V and 7 from J, leaving 19 bases between them. This TCR derives from a woman between 45 and 60 years old with alopecia areata. Some clones in this sample may be carry-over from other donors' samples. The chain combines TRBV19 with TRBJ2-2; D might be TRBD2 (6 bases). The material sequenced was whole blood, taken in connection with sensitization to the hapten diphenylcyclopropenone (DPC). CDR3 sequence: CATSRDRGIGELFF. In DNA form, the CDR3 reads TGTGCCACCTCGCGGGACCGAGGGATCGGGGAGCTGTTTTTT. Complete variable domain (other parts from reference TRBV19 and TRBJ2-2): DGGITQSPKYLFRKEGQNVTLSCEQNLNHDAMYWYRQDPGQGLRLIYYSQIVNDFQKGDIAEGYSVSREKKESFPLTVTSAQKNPTAFYLCATSRDRGIGELFFGEGSRLTVL.